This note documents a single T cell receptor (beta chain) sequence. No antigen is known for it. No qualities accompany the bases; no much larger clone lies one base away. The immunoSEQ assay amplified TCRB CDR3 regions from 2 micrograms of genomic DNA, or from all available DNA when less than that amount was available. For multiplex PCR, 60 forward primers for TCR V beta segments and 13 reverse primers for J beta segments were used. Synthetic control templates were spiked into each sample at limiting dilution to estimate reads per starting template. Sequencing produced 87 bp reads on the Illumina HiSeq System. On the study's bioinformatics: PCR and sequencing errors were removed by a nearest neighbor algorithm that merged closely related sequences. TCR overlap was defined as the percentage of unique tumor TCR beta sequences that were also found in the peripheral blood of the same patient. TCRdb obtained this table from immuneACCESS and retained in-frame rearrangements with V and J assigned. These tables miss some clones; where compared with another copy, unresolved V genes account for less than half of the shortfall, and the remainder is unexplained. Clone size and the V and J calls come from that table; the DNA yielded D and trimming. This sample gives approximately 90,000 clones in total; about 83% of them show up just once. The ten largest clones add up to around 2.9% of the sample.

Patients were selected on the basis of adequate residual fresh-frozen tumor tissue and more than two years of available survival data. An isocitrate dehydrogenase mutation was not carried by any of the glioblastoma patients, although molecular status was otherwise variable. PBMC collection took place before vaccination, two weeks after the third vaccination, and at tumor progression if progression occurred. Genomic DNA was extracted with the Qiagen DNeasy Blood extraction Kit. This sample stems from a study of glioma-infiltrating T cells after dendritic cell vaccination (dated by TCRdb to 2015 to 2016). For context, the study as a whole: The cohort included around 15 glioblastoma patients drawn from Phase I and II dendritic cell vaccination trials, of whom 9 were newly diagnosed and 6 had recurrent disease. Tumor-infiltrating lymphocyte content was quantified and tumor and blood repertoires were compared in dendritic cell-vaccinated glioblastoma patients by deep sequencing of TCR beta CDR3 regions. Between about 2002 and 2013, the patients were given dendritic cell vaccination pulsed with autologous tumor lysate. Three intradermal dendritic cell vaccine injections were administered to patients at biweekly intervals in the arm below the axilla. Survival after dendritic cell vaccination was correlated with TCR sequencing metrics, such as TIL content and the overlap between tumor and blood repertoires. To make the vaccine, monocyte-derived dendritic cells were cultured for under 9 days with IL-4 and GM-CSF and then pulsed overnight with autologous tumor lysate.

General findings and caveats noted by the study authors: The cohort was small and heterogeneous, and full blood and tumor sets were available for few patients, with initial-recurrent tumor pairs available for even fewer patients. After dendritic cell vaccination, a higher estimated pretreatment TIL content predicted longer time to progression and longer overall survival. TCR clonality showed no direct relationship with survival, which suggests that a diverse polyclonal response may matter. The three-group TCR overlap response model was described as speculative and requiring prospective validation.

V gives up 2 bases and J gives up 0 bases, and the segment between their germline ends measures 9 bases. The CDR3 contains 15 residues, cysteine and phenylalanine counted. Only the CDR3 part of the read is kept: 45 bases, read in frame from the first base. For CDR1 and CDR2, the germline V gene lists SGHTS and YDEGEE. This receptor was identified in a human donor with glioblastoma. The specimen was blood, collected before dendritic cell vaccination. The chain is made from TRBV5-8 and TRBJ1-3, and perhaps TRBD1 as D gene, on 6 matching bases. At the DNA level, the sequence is TGTGCCAGCAGCTTAACAGGGAACTCTGGAAACACCATATATTTT. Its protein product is CASSLTGNSGNTIYF.